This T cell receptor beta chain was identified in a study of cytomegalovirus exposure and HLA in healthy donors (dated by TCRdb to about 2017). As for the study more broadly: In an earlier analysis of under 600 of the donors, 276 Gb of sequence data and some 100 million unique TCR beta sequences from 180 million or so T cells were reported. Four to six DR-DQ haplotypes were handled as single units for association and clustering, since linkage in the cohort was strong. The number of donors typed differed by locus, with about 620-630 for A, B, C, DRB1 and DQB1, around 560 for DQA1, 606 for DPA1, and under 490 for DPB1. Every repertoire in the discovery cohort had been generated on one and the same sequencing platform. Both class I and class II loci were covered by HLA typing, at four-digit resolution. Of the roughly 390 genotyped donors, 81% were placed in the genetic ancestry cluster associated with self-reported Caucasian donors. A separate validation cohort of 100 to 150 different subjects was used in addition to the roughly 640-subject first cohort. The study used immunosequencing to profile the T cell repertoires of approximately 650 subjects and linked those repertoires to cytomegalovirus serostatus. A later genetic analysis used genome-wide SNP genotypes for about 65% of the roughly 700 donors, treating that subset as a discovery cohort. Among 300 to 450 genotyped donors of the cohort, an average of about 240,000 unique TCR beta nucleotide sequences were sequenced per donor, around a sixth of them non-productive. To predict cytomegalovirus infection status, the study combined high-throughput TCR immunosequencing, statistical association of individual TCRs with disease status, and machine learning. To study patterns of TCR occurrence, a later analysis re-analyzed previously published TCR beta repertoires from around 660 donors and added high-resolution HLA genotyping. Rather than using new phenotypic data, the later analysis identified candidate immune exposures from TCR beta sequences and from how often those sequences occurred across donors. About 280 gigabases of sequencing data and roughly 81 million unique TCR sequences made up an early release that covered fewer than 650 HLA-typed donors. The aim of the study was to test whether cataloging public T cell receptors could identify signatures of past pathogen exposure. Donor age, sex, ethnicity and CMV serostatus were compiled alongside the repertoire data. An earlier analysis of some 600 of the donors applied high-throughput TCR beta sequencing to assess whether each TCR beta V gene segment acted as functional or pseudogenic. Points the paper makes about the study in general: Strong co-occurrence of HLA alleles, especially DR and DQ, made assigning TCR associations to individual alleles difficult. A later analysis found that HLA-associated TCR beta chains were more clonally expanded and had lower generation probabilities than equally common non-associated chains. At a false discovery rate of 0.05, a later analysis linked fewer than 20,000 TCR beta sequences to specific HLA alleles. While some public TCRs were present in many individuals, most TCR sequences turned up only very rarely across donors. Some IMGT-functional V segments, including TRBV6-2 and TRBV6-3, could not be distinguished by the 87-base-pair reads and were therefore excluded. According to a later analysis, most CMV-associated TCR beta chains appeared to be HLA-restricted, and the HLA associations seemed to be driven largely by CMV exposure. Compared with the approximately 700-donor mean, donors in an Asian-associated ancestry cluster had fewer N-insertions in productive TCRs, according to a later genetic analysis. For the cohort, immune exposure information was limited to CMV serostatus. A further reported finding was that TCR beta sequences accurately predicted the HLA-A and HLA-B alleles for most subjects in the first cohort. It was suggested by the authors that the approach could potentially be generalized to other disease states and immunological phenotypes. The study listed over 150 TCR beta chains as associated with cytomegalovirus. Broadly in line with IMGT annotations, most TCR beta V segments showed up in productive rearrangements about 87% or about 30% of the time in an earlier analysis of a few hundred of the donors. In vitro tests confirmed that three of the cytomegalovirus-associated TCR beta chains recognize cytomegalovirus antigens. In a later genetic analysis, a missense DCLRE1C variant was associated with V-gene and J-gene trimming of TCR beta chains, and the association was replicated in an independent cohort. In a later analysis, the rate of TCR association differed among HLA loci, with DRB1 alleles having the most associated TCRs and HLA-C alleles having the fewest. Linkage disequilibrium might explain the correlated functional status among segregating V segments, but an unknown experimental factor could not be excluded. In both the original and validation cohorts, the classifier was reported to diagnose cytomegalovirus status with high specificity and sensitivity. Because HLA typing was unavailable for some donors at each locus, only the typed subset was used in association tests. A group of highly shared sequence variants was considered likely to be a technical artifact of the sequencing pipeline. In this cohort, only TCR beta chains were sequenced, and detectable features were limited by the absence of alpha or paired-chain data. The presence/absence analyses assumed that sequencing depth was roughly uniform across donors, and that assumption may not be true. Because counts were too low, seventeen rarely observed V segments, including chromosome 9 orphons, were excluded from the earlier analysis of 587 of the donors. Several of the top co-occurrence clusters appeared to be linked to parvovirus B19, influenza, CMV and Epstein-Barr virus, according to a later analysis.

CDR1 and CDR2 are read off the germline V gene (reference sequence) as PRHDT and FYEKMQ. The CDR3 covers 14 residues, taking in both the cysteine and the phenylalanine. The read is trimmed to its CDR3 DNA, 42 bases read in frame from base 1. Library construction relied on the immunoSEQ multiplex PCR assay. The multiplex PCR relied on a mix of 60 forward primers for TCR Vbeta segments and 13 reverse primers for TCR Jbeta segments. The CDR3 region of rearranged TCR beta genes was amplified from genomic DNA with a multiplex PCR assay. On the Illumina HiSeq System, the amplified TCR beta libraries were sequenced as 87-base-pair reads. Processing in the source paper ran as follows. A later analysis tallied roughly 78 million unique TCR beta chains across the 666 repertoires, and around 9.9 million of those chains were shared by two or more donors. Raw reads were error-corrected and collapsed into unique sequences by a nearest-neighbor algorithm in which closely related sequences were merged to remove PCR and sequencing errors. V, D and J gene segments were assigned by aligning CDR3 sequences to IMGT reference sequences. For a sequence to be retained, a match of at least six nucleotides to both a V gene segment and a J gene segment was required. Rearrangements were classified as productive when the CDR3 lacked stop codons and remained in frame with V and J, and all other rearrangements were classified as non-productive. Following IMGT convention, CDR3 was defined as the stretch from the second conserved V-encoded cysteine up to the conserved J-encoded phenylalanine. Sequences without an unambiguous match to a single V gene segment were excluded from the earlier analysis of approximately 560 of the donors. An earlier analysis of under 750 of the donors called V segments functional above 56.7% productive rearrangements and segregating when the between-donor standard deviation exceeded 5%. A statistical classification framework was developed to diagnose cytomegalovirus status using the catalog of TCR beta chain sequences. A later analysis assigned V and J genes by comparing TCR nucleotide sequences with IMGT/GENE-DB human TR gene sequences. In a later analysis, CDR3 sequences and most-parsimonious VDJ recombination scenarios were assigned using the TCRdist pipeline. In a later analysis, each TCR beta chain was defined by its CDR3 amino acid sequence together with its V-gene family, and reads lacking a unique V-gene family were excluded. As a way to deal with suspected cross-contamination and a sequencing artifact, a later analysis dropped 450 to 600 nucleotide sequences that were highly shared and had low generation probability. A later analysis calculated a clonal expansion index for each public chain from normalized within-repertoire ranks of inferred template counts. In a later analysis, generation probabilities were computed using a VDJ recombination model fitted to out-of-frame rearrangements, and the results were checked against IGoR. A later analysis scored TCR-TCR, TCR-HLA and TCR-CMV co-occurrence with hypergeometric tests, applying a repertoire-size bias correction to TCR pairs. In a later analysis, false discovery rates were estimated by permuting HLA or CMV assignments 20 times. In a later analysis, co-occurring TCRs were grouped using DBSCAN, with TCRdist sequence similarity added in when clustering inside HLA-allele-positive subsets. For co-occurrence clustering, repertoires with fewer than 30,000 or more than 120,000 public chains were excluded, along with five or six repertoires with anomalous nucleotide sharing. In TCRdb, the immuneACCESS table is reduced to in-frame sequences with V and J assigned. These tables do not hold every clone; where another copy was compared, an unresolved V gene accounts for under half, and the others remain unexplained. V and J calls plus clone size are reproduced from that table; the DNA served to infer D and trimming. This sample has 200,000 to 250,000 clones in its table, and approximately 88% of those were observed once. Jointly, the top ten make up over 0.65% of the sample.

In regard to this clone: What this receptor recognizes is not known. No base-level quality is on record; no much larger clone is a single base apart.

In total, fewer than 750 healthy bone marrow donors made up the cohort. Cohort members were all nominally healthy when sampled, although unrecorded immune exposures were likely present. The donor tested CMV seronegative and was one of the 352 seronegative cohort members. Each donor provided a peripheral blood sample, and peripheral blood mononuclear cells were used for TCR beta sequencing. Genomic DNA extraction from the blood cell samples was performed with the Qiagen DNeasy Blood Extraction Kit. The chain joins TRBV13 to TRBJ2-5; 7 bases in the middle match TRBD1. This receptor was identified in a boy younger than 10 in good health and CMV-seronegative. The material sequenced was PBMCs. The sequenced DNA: TGTGCATCCTCCAAGGGACAGAACCAAGAGACCCAGTACTTC. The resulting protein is CASSKGQNQETQYF.